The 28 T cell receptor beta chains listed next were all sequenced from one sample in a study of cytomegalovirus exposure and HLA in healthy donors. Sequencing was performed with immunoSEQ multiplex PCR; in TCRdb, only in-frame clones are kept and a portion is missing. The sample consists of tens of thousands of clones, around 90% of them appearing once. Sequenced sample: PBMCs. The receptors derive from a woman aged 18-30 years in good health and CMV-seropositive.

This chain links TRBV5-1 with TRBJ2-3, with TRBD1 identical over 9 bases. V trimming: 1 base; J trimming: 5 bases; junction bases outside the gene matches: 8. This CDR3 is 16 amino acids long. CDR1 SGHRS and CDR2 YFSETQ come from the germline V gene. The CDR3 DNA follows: TGCGCCAGCAGCTTGATGGGACAGGGTAGGGGAGATACGCAGTATTTT. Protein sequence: CASSLMGQGRGDTQYF.

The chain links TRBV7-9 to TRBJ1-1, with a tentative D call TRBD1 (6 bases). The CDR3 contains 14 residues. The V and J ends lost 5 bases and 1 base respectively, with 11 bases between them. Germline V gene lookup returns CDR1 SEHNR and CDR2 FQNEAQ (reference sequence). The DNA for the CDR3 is TGTGCCAGCAGCCTAAGGACAGAGAACACTGAAGCTTTCTTT. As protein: CASSLRTENTEAFF.

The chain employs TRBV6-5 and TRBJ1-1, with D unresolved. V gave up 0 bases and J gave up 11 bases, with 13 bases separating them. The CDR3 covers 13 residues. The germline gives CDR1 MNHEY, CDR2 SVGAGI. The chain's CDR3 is CASSYSSGKGAFF. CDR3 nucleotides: TGTGCCAGCAGTTACTCGAGCGGAAAAGGGGCTTTCTTT.

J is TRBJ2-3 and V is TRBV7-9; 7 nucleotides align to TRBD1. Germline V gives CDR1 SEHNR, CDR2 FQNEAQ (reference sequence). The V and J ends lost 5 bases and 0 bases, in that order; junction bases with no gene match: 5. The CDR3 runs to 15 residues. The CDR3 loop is CASSRTGQSTDTQYF. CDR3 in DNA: TGTGCCAGCAGCCGAACGGGACAGAGCACAGATACGCAGTATTTT.

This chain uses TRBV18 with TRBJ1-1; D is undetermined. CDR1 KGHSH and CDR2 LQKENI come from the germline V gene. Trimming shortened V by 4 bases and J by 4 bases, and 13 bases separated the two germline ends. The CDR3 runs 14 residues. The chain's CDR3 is CASSLPRVVTEAFF. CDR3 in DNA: TGTGCCAGCTCACTCCCCCGGGTCGTCACTGAAGCTTTCTTT.

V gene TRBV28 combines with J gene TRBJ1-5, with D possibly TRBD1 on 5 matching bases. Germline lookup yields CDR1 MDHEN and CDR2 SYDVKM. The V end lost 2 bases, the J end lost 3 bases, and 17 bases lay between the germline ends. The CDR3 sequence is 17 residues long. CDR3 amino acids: CASSLVQGKADNQPQHF. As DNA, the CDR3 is TGTGCCAGCAGTTTAGTGCAGGGTAAGGCGGACAATCAGCCCCAGCATTTT. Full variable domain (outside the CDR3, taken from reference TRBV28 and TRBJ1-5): DVKVTQSSRYLVKRTGEKVFLECVQDMDHENMFWYRQDPGLGLRLIYFSYDVKMKEKGDIPEGYSVSREKKERFSLILESASTNQTSMYLCASSLVQGKADNQPQHFGDGTRLSIL.

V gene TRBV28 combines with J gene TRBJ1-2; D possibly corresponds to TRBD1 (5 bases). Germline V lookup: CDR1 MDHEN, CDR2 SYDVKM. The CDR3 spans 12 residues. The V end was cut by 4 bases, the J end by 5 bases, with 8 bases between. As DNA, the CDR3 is TGTGCCAGCAGTTCGGCAGGGTATGGCTACACCTTC. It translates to CASSSAGYGYTF.

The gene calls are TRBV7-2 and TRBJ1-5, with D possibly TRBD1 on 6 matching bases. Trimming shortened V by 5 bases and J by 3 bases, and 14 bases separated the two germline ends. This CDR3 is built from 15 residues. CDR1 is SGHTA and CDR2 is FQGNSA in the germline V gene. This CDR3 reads CASSDAKGVNQPQHF. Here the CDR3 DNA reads TGTGCCAGCAGCGACGCGAAGGGGGTCAATCAGCCCCAGCATTTT. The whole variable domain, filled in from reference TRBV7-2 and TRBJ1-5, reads GAGVSQSPSNKVTEKGKDVELRCDPISGHTALYWYRQSLGQGLEFLIYFQGNSAPDKSGLPSDRFSAERTGGSVSTLTIQRTQQEDSAVYLCASSDAKGVNQPQHFGDGTRLSIL.

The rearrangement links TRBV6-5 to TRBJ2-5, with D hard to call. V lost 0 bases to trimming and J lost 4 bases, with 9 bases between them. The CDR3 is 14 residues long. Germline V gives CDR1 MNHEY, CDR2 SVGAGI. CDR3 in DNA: TGTGCCAGCAGTTACTCCGGTTCCGGAGAGACCCAGTACTTC. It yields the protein CASSYSGSGETQYF.

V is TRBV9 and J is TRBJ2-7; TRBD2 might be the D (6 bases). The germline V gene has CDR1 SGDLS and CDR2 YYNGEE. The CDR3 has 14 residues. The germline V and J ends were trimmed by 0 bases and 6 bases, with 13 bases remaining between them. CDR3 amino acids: CASSVDAGMGEQYF. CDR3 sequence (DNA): TGTGCCAGCAGCGTAGACGCGGGAATGGGCGAGCAGTACTTC.

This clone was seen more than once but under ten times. The CDR3 spells CASSQTGDTGELFF. The CDR3 DNA follows: TGCGCCAGCAGCCAAACAGGGGACACCGGGGAGCTGTTTTTT. The chain is built from TRBV4-1 and TRBJ2-2, with 7 bases identical to TRBD1. The CDR3 totals 14 residues. The junction had 0 bases not matched to a gene; V was cut back by 2 bases and J by 3 bases. CDR1 and CDR2 (germline): MGHRA, YSYEKL.

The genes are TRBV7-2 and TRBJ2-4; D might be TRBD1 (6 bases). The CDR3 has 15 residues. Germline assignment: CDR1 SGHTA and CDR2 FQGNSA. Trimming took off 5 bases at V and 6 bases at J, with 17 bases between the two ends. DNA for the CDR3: TGTGCCAGCAGCAAGACAGTTGGGGGCGGAAACATTCAGTACTTC. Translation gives CASSKTVGGGNIQYF.

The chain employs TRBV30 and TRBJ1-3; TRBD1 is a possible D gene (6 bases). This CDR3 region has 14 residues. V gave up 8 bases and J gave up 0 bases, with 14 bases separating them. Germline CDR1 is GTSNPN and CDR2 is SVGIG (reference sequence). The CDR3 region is CAGSPTGSGNTIYF. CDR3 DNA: TGTGCCGGCTCTCCGACAGGCTCTGGAAACACCATATATTTT.

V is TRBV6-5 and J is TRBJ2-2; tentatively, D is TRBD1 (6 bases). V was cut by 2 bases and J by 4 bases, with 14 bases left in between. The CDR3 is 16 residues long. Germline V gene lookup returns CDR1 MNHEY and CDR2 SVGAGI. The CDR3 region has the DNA TGTGCCAGCAGTTACCCCAGGGGTGGGAGCACCGGGGAGCTGTTTTTT. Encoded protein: CASSYPRGGSTGELFF.

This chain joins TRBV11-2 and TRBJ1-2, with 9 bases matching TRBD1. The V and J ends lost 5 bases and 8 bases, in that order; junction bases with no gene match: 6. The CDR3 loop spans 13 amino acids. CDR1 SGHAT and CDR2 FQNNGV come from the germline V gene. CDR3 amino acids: CASSPGQGYGYTF. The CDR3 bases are TGTGCCAGCAGCCCGGGACAGGGATACGGCTACACCTTC.

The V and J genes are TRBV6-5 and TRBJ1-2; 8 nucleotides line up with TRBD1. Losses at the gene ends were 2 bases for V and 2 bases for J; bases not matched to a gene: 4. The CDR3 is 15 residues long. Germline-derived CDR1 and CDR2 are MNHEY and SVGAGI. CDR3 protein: CASSYGQGSNYGYTF. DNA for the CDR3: TGTGCCAGCAGTTACGGACAGGGATCAAACTATGGCTACACCTTC.

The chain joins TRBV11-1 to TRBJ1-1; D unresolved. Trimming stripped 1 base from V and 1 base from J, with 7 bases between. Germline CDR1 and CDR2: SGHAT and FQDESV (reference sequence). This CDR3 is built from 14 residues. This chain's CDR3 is CASSLGSGNTEAFF. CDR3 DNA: TGTGCCAGCAGCTTAGGATCCGGGAACACTGAAGCTTTCTTT.

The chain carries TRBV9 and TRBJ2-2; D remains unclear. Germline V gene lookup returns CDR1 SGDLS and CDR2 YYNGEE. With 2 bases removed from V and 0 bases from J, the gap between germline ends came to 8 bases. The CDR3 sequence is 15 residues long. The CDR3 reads CASSVAGANTGELFF. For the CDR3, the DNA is TGTGCCAGCAGCGTGGCAGGCGCGAACACCGGGGAGCTGTTTTTT.

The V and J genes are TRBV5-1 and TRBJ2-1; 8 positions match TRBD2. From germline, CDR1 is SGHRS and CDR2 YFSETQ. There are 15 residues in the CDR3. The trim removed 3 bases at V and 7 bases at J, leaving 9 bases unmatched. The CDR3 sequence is CASSYFSGDGNEQFF. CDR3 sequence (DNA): TGCGCCAGCAGCTATTTTAGCGGGGACGGGAATGAGCAGTTCTTC.

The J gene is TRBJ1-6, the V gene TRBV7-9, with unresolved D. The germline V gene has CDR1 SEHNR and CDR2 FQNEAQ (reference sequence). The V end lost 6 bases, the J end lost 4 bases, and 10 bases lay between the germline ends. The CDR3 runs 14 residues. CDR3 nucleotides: TGTGCCAGCAGGGGCGATGGATATAATTCACCCCTCCACTTT. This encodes CASRGDGYNSPLHF.

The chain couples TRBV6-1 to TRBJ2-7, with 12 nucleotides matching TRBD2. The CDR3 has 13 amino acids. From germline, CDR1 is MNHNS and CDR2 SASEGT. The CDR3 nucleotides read TGTGCGCTTGTGCTAGCGGGGGGGCGCGAGCAGTACTTC. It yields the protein CALVLAGGREQYF.

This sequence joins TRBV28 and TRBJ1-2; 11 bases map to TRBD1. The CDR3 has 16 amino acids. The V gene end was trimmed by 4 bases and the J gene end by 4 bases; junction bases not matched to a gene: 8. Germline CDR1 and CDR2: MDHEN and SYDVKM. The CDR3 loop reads CASSSSGTGGSYGYTF. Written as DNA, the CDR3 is TGTGCCAGCAGTTCCTCCGGGACAGGGGGTTCCTATGGCTACACCTTC.

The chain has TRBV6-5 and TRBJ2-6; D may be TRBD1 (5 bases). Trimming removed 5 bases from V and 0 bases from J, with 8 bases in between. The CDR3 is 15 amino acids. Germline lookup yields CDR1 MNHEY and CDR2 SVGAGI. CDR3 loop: CASSGHRSGANVLTF. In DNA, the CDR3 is TGTGCCAGCAGTGGACACCGCTCTGGGGCCAACGTCCTGACTTTC.

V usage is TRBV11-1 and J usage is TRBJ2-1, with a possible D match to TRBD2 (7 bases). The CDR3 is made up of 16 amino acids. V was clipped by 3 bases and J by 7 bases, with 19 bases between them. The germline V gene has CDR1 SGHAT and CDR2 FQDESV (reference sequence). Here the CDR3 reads CASSFRVGGAGNEQFF. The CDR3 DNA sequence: TGTGCCAGCAGCTTTAGAGTGGGGGGGGCTGGTAATGAGCAGTTCTTC.

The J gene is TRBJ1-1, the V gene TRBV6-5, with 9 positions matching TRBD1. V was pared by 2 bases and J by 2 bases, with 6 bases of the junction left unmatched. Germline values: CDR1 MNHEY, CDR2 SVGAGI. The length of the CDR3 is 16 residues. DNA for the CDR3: TGTGCCAGCAGTTACGGGACAGGGAGAAGAAACACTGAAGCTTTCTTT. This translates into CASSYGTGRRNTEAFF.

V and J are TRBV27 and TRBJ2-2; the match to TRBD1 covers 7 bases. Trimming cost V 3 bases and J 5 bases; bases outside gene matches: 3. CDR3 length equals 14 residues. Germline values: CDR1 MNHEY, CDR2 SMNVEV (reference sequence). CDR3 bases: TGTGCCAGCAGTTTGACAGGGTTGACCGGGGAGCTGTTTTTT. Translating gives CASSLTGLTGELFF.

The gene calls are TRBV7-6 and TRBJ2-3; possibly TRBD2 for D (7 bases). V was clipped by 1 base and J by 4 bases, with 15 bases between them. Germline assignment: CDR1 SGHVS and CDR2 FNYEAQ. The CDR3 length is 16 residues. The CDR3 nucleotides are TGTGCCAGCAGCTTAGTTTGGGGGGGCATGGCAGATACGCAGTATTTT. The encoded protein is CASSLVWGGMADTQYF. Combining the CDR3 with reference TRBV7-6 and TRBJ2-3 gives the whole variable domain GAGVSQSPRYKVTKRGQDVALRCDPISGHVSLYWYRQALGQGPEFLTYFNYEAQQDKSGLPNDRFSAERPEGSISTLTIQRTEQRDSAMYRCASSLVWGGMADTQYFGPGTRLTVL.

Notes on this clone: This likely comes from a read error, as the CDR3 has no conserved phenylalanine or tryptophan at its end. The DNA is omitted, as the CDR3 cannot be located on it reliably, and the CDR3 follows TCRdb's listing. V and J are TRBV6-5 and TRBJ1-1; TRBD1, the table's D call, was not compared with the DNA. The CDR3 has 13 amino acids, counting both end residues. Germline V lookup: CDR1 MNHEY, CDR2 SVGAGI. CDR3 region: CASSSPGQGVEDL.